These 17 T cell receptor beta chains originate from one sample sequenced in a study of T cells after yellow fever vaccination. TCRdb reanalysed the 5' RACE reads using MiXCR and keeps one entry per CDR3 protein. The sample includes hundreds of thousands of distinct CDR3 sequences, less than 20% of them seen just once. The material sequenced was PBMCs, taken 4 to 5 days after the first yellow fever vaccination. The receptor set was obtained from a man aged 18 to 30 who received the YFV17D yellow fever vaccine.

This clonotype occurred a few times. V gene TRBV7-9 combines with J gene TRBJ2-1; D is perhaps TRBD1 (5 bases). The germline CDR1 and CDR2 sequences are SEHNR and FQNEAQ (reference sequence). The V end lost 2 bases, the J end lost 5 bases, and 10 bases lay between the germline ends. The CDR3 has 14 amino acids. The CDR3 loop is CASSLQGPHNEQFF. The CDR3 DNA reads TGTGCCAGCAGCTTACAGGGTCCCCACAATGAGCAGTTCTTC.

The chain has TRBV4-3 and TRBJ1-2; the match to TRBD1 covers 7 bases. The CDR3 runs to 15 residues. V shed 1 base, J shed 3 bases, and the junction held 5 bases outside the gene matches. Germline CDR1 LGHNA, CDR2 YSLEER. CDR3 amino acids: CASSQAVQGDYGYTF. CDR3 in DNA: TGCGCCAGCAGCCAAGCCGTCCAGGGGGACTATGGCTACACCTTC.

As regards this clonotype: One end of the junction fails to match germline, which may point to a read error. The gene calls are TRBV5-1 and TRBJ2-1; 9 bases fit TRBD2. CDR3 length: 15 amino acids. Germline V gene sequence: CDR1 SGHRS, CDR2 YFSETQ. The CDR3 sequence is CACSFSGGQGNEQFF. DNA of the CDR3: TGCGCCTGCAGCTTTAGCGGGGGCCAGGGGAATGAGCAGTTCTTC.

This clonotype was found a few times. This chain links TRBV5-1 with TRBJ1-1; TRBD1 might be the D (6 bases). The germline gives CDR1 SGHRS, CDR2 YFSETQ. With 1 base removed from V and 3 bases from J, the gap between germline ends came to 10 bases. The CDR3 runs to 14 residues. The CDR3 DNA follows: TGCGCCAGCAGCTTGAACAGGGTGGACACTGAAGCTTTCTTT. Protein product: CASSLNRVDTEAFF. The full variable domain, its missing parts supplied by reference TRBV5-1 and TRBJ1-1, is KAGVTQTPRYLIKTRGQQVTLSCSPISGHRSVSWYQQTPGQGLQFLFEYFSETQRNKGNFPGRFSGRQFSNSRSEMNVSTLELGDSALYLCASSLNRVDTEAFFGQGTRLTVV.

This clonotype occurred a few times. V usage is TRBV19 and J usage is TRBJ2-5; perhaps TRBD2 as D (5 bases). Germline V gives CDR1 LNHDA, CDR2 SQIVND (reference sequence). V lost 5 bases and J 1 base, leaving 11 bases between the germline ends. The CDR3 extends over 14 amino acids. CDR3 coding DNA: TGTGCCAGTAGTTACACGGGAAGCCAAGAGACCCAGTACTTC. It specifies CASSYTGSQETQYF.

This clonotype was detected a few times. The V gene is TRBV7-9, the J gene TRBJ1-4, with D maybe TRBD1 (5 bases). This CDR3 spans 15 amino acids. V dropped 5 bases and J dropped 5 bases, with 15 bases sitting between them. Germline V gives CDR1 SEHNR, CDR2 FQNEAQ (reference sequence). The CDR3 nucleotides read TGTGCCAGCAGCCCCCGGGACCGGGGGAATGAAAAACTGTTTTTT. It is translated as CASSPRDRGNEKLFF.

The gene calls are TRBV6-2 or TRBV6-3 and TRBJ2-7; 7 nucleotides agree with TRBD2. CDR1 MNHEY and CDR2 SVGEGT come from the germline V gene. J was trimmed by 0 bases and V by 7 bases; bases with no gene match: 6. The CDR3 length is 14 residues. CDR3 loop: CASKRGGDSYEQYF. CDR3 DNA sequence: TGTGCCAGCAAGAGGGGAGGGGACTCCTACGAGCAGTACTTC.

This clonotype showed up just a few times. The rearrangement uses TRBV2 and TRBJ2-7; D perhaps matches TRBD1 (6 bases). The CDR3 is 15 amino acids. V was shortened by 1 base and J by 0 bases, with 10 bases between the two germline ends. Germline V gene sequence: CDR1 SNHLY, CDR2 FYNNEI. The CDR3 protein is CASSEGQGSSYEQYV. CDR3 DNA sequence: TGTGCCAGCAGTGAAGGGCAGGGGAGCTCCTACGAGCAGTACGTC.

The V gene is TRBV7-7, the J gene TRBJ2-5; TRBD1 matches at 9 bases. Per germline, CDR1 SSHAT and CDR2 FNYEAQ (reference sequence). V shed 2 bases, J shed 2 bases, and the junction held 3 bases outside the gene matches. The CDR3 has 15 residues. CDR3 DNA: TGTGCCAGCAGCTTACGGGACAGGGTTCAAGAGACCCAGTACTTC. The encoded protein is CASSLRDRVQETQYF.

This clonotype occurred a few times. V usage is TRBV4-1 and J usage is TRBJ1-1; weak D call: TRBD1 (5 bases). Trimming shortened V by 3 bases and J by 2 bases, and 13 bases separated the two germline ends. Germline V gene data show CDR1 as MGHRA and CDR2 as YSYEKL. The CDR3 extends over 15 amino acids. The CDR3 DNA follows: TGCGCCAGCAGCCACCCACAGGCGCGTAACACTGAAGCTTTCTTT. This sequence encodes CASSHPQARNTEAFF.

The chain uses TRBV24-1 and TRBJ2-5; D is uncertain. There are 15 residues in the CDR3. From germline, CDR1 is KGHDR and CDR2 SFDVKD. Between the trimmed V and J ends, which lost 2 bases and 2 bases, there was a span of 11 bases. CDR3 coding DNA: TGTGCCACCAGTGATTCGTTAGGGTCACAAGAGACCCAGTACTTC. Its translation: CATSDSLGSQETQYF.

This rearrangement joins TRBV29-1 to TRBJ2-4; the match to TRBD2 covers 9 bases. The V gene's germline CDR1 is SQVTM and CDR2 ANQGSEA. The CDR3 consists of 13 residues. V lost 0 bases, J lost 10 bases, and 4 bases stayed unmatched. DNA of the CDR3: TGCAGCGTTGAAGAAGCGGGGGGCGGTATTCAGTACTTC. Its protein is CSVEEAGGGIQYF.

This chain joins TRBV3-1 and TRBJ2-7, with D unclear. Germline V CDR1 and CDR2: LGHDT, YNNKEL (reference sequence). Trimming took 5 bases from V and 3 from J, leaving 11 bases between them. The CDR3 runs to 13 residues. The CDR3 coding sequence is TGTGCCAGCAGCTTCTCGGGCTTCTACGAGCAGTACTTC. This sequence encodes CASSFSGFYEQYF.

The V and J genes are TRBV5-5 and TRBJ1-2; D unclear. V lost 9 bases, J lost 7 bases, and 19 bases lay in between. The CDR3 has 13 amino acids. Germline V lookup: CDR1 SGHKS, CDR2 YYEKEE (reference sequence). CDR3 nucleotides: TGTGCCATGAGCCCTGTACTCCACTGTGGCTACACCTTC. It is translated as CAMSPVLHCGYTF.

The chain recombines TRBV24-1 with TRBJ2-1; D gene uncertain. V was clipped by 0 bases and J by 10 bases, with 9 bases between them. Germline V lookup: CDR1 KGHDR, CDR2 SFDVKD. The CDR3 loop spans 13 amino acids. The CDR3 bases are TGTGCCACCAGTGATTTGCAGACTGGAGAGCAGTTCTTC. Amino acids: CATSDLQTGEQFF.

The chain recombines TRBV10-3 with TRBJ2-6, with TRBD1 as a possible D gene (6 bases). The V end was cut by 4 bases, the J end by 1 base, with 8 bases between. Per the germline V gene, CDR1 is ENHRY and CDR2 is SYGVKD. This CDR3 comprises 15 residues. CDR3 bases: TGTGCCATCAGTGGAGGACAGTCTGGGGCCAACGTCCTGACTTTC. Encoded protein: CAISGGQSGANVLTF.

The V gene is TRBV19, the J gene TRBJ1-4; tentatively, D is TRBD1 (5 bases). V lost 3 bases and J lost 6, with 5 bases in between. This CDR3 has 12 residues. Germline-derived CDR1 and CDR2 are LNHDA and SQIVND (reference sequence). In DNA form, the CDR3 reads TGTGCCAGTAGTATGGGGGATGAAAAACTGTTTTTT. Amino acid sequence: CASSMGDEKLFF.